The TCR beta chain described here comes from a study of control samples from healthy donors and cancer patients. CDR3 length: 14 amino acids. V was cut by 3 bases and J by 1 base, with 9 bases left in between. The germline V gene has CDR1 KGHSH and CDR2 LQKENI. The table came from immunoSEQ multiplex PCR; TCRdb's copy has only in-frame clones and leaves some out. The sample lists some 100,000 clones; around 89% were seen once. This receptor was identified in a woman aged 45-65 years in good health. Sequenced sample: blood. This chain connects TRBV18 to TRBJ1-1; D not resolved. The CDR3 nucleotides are TGTGCCAGCTCACCCTGGACCGAGAACACTGAAGCTTTCTTT. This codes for CASSPWTENTEAFF.